Sequencing of this TCR beta chain was carried out in a study of OX40 agonist ivuxolimab in advanced cancers. Trimming stripped 2 bases from V and 3 bases from J, with 7 bases between. Germline V gene lookup returns CDR1 SGHTA and CDR2 FQGTGA. The CDR3 sequence is 13 residues long. Assay used: immunoSEQ multiplex PCR; TCRdb lists only in-frame clones, some missing. The sample carries 30,000 or so clones, 80% to 90% recorded once. The sample here was CD4+ or CD8+ T cells sorted from blood, taken in a trial of the OX40 agonist ivuxolimab. The source is an adult with an advanced solid tumor such as melanoma, head and neck, liver or kidney cancer. The chain couples TRBV7-3 to TRBJ1-2; no clear D gene. CDR3 sequence (DNA): TGTGCCAGCAGCTTACGTCGGGACTATGGCTACACCTTC. It yields the protein CASSLRRDYGYTF.